This section outlines one TCR beta chain sequence together with its context. This clonotype was counted only a few times. Its antigen has not been determined. It has no much larger one-base neighbor in the sample; base qualities were not kept. Library construction relied on 5' RACE. This sample was sequenced with a NextSeq 500. The TCR library protocol attached unique molecular identifiers to individual cDNA molecules to correct for sequencing error and PCR bias. Both TCR alpha and beta chains were sequenced, and tight co-correlation was observed between alpha and beta sequence abundances in each sample. Per the original workflow: Decombinator V4 was used to annotate TCR sequences for V gene, J gene and CDR3. TCRs were defined as expanded if a significant change between any two time points was detected under a Poisson model with p below 0.0001. Abundances of TCRs were expressed as counts per million after normalisation to the total number of TCRs sequenced in each sample. MAIT TCRs were defined by TRAV1-2 paired with TRAJ12, TRAJ20 or TRAJ33, and iNKT TCRs by TRAV10 paired with TRAJ18. VDJdb, accessed 1 November 2021, was searched for CMV, EBV and SARS-CoV-2 annotated TCRs, excluding TCRs annotated for multiple antigens. The public reads were reprocessed in TCRdb via fastp at Q25 and MiXCR, keeping in-frame beta chains. Each CDR3 protein gets just one entry, which takes the most common genes and DNA from the rows behind it. TCRdb's processing, not the study's, gives the V and J calls here. This sample holds fewer than 55,000 distinct CDR3 sequences; about 9.3% were observed only once. The top ten clones comprise 4.2% of the sample.

The data belong to a study of early T cells in non-severe SARS-CoV-2 infection (dated by TCRdb to about 2021). About the full investigation: Bulk RNA from unsorted whole blood was used for TCR sequencing, so alpha and beta chains could not be paired. What the work shows at the level of the full study, not this receptor alone: VDJdb matching was skewed toward anti-spike CD8 responses and likely underestimated virus-specific expansions by missing private and CD4 specificities.

CDR1 is given as SNHLY and CDR2 as FYNNEI, both from the germline V gene. The CDR3 numbers 11 residues from cysteine through phenylalanine. Left in the record is the CDR3 DNA by itself, 33 bases read in frame from the first base. Cut back by 8 bases and 5 bases, the V and J ends lie 9 bases apart. A case-control design nested within a healthcare worker cohort in London, UK, was used, with weekly nasopharyngeal swab PCR tests and blood sampling performed. Healthcare workers were enrolled in the week of the UK lockdown, from 23 to 31 March 2020, and were followed every week for up to roughly 15 weeks.

Sequenced sample: whole blood. This TCR came from an adult who was a healthcare worker with PCR-confirmed SARS-CoV-2 infection or an uninfected control (not recorded which). In this chain, TRBV2 is recombined with TRBJ2-5; a weak D assignment points to TRBD2 (6 bases agree). The base sequence is TGTGCCAGCGGCGGGACGGAGACCCAGTACTTC. Its amino acids are CASGGTETQYF.